In its sample, the clone carrying this TCR beta chain was seen a few times. Its antigen is unidentified. Germline assignment: CDR1 MNHEY and CDR2 SMNVEV (reference sequence). The CDR3 is 16 amino acids. The V and J ends lost 5 bases and 6 bases, in that order; junction bases with no gene match: 12. TCRdb fed the multiplex PCR reads into MiXCR, producing one record per CDR3 protein. This sample carries about 66,000 distinct CDR3 sequences, over 40% of them seen once, and the ten largest clones take 8.4%. This sample was included in a study of breast tumors, draining lymph nodes, adjacent tissues. Study-level results: Findings are consistent with lymph node origin and intratumoral expansion of most tumor T cells. Compared with lymph nodes, tumors were less diverse; compared with nontumor tissue, more. Data only fit, rather than demonstrated, lymph node origin of most tumor T cells. Luminal-like breast cancer showed significantly greater tumor-nontumor repertoire similarity than basal-like breast cancer did.

This clonotype was obtained from a female donor with breast cancer. Some clones in this sample may be carry-over from other donors' samples. Source material: breast tumor tissue. This rearrangement joins TRBV27 to TRBJ2-1; 8 bases agree with TRBD2. The chain's CDR3 is CASSEPSGSGGNEQFF. DNA for the CDR3: TGTGCCAGCAGTGAGCCAAGCGGGAGCGGGGGCAATGAGCAGTTCTTC.